The source of this TCR beta chain is a study of cytomegalovirus exposure and HLA in healthy donors. There are a few counts of this clone. Its antigen is unidentified. Losses at the gene ends were 0 bases for V and 1 base for J; bases not matched to a gene: 4. This CDR3 has 16 residues. CDR1 is MGHRA and CDR2 is YSYEKL in the germline V gene. 13 Jbeta primers and 60 Vbeta primers were used for the PCR. The assay was immunoSEQ multiplex PCR, and TCRdb's table has in-frame clones only and misses some. This table has roughly 120,000 clones, about four fifths appearing once. Broader study findings: For cytomegalovirus status, the classifier reportedly gave diagnoses with high specificity and sensitivity. TCR sequences were mostly rare, though some public TCRs occurred in many donors.

The material sequenced was PBMCs. The gene calls are TRBV4-1 and TRBJ1-1; 8 bases agree with TRBD1. The sequence was collected from a man aged 18 to 35 in good health and CMV-seronegative. CDR3 nucleotide sequence: TGCGCCAGCAGCCAAGATCCCCAGGGGGCGAACACTGAAGCTTTCTTT. It translates to CASSQDPQGANTEAFF.